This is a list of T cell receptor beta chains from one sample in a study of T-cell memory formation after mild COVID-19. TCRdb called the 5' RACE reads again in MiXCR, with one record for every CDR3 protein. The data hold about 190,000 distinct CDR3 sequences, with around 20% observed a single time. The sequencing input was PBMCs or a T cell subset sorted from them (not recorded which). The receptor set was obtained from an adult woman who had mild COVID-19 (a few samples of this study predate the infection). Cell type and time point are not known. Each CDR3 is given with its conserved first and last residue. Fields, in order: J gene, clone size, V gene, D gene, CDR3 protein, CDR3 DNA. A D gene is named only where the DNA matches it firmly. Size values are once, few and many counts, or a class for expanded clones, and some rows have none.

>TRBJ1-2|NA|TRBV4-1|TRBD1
CASSRRDRADGYTF
TGCGCCAGCAGCCGAAGGGACAGGGCGGATGGCTACACCTTC
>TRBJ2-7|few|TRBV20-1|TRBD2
CSAHLAGAGYEQYF
TGCAGTGCACATCTAGCGGGAGCTGGCTACGAGCAGTACTTC
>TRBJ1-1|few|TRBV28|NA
CASSLPVWGTRTEAFF
TGTGCCAGCAGTTTACCCGTTTGGGGGACCCGGACTGAAGCTTTCTTT
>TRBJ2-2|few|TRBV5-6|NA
CASSLAGGQNTGELFF
TGTGCCAGCAGCTTGGCCGGAGGACAGAACACCGGGGAGCTGTTTTTT
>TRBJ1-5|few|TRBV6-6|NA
CASSPMRGGQPQHF
TGTGCCAGCAGTCCGATGCGGGGGGGGCAGCCCCAGCATTTT
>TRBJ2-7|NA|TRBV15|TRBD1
CATSRTLTGSYEQYF
TGTGCCACCAGCAGAACCCTGACAGGGTCCTACGAGCAGTACTTC
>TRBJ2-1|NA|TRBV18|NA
CASSPNQDNEQFF
TGTGCCAGCTCACCGAATCAGGACAATGAGCAGTTCTTC
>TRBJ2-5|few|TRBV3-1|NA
CASSRDRRAETQYF
TGTGCCAGCAGCCGGGACCGCCGGGCGGAGACCCAGTACTTC
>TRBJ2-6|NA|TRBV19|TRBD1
CASSDRDRSYSGANVLTF
TGTGCCAGTAGTGACCGGGACAGGTCCTACTCTGGGGCCAACGTCCTGACTTTC
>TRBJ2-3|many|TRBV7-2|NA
CASSLRDRHTDTQYF
TGTGCCAGCAGCTTACGTGACCGACACACAGATACGCAGTATTTT
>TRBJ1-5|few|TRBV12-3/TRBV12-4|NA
CASSLTGGGQPQHF
TGTGCCAGCAGTCTCACAGGAGGGGGTCAGCCCCAGCATTTT
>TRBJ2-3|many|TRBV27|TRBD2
CASSRRVSGASTDTQYF
TGTGCCAGCAGTCGAAGGGTCAGCGGGGCAAGCACAGATACGCAGTATTTT
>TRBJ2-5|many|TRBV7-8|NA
CASSSGRETQYF
TGTGCCAGCAGCTCAGGACGGGAGACCCAGTACTTC
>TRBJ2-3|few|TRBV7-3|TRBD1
CASSSRTGGEADTQYF
TGTGCCAGCAGCTCCCGGACAGGGGGCGAGGCAGATACGCAGTATTTT
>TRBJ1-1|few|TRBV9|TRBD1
CASSFLDRAAEAFF
TGTGCCAGCAGCTTCCTCGACAGGGCGGCTGAAGCTTTCTTT
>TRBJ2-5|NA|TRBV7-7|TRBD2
CASSLAGPGETQYF
TGTGCTAGCAGCTTAGCGGGCCCGGGGGAGACCCAGTACTTC
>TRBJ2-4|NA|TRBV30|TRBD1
CAFGTENIQYF
TGTGCCTTTGGGACAGAAAACATTCAGTACTTC
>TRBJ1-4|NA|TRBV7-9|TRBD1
CASSNPGTGFEKLFF
TGTGCCAGCAGCAACCCCGGGACAGGGTTTGAAAAACTGTTTTTT
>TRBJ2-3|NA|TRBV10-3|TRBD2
CAISEFGEGSTDTQYF
TGTGCCATCAGTGAGTTCGGGGAGGGGAGCACAGATACGCAGTATTTT
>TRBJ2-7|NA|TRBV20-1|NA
CSARDRKRAHYEQYF
TGCAGTGCTAGAGATAGGAAGCGGGCCCACTACGAGCAGTACTTC
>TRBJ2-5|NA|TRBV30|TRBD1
CASTGVGKETQYF
TGTGCCTCAACAGGGGTCGGGAAAGAGACCCAGTACTTC
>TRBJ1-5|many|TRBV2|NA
CASSEAGRHQPQHF
TGTGCCAGCAGTGAGGCAGGGCGACATCAGCCCCAGCATTTT
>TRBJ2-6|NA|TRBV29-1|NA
CSVRFSGANVLTF
TGCAGCGTTCGATTCTCTGGGGCCAACGTCCTGACTTTC
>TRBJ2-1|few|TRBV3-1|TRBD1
CASGLHRGSSYNEQFF
TGTGCCAGCGGCCTCCACAGGGGGAGCTCCTACAATGAGCAGTTCTTC
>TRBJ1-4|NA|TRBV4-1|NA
CASSQVGTLLATNEKLFF
TGCGCCAGCAGCCAAGTTGGGACCCTGCTAGCAACTAATGAAAAACTGTTTTTT
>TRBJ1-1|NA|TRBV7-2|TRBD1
CASSLSGRGLDTEAFF
TGTGCCAGCAGCTTAAGCGGAAGGGGGCTGGACACTGAAGCTTTCTTT
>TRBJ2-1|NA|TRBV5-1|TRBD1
CASSLGQGTAEQFF
TGCGCCAGCAGCTTGGGACAGGGTACGGCTGAGCAGTTCTTC
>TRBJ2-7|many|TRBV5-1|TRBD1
CASSREGQSYEQYF
TGCGCCAGCAGCCGTGAGGGACAGTCCTACGAGCAGTACTTC
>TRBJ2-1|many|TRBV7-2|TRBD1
CASSLVHAGGNEQFF
TGTGCCAGCAGCTTAGTTCACGCAGGGGGCAATGAGCAGTTCTTC
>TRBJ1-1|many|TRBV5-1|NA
CASSYSGDTEAFF
TGCGCCAGCAGCTACTCGGGGGACACTGAAGCTTTCTTT
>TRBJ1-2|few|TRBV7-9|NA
CASRAASYGYTF
TGTGCCAGCAGGGCAGCTTCCTATGGCTACACCTTC
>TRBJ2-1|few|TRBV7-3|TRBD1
CASSLTWTGAYNEQFF
TGTGCCAGCAGCTTGACATGGACAGGAGCCTACAATGAGCAGTTCTTC
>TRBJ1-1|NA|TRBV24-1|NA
CATRDSMNTEAFF
TGTGCCACCAGAGACTCCATGAACACTGAAGCTTTCTTT
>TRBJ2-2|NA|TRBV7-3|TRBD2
CASSLSGGILTGELFF
TGTGCCAGCAGCTTAAGCGGGGGGATCCTAACCGGGGAGCTGTTTTTT
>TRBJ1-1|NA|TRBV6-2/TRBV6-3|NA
CASSYSVLGYTEAFF
TGTGCCAGCAGTTACTCGGTACTCGGGTACACTGAAGCTTTCTTT
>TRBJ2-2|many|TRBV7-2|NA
CASSLLRGPHTGELFF
TGTGCCAGCAGCTTATTAAGGGGACCCCACACCGGGGAGCTGTTTTTT
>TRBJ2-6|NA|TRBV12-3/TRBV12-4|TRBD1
CASSLGPGGQGGANVLTF
TGTGCCAGCAGTTTAGGGCCAGGGGGCCAGGGTGGGGCCAACGTCCTGACTTTC
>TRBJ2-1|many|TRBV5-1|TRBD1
CASSQTRGQGRVNEQFF
TGCGCCAGCAGCCAAACCCGTGGACAGGGCAGGGTGAATGAGCAGTTCTTC
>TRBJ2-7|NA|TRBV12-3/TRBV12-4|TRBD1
CASRPGQVYEQYF
TGTGCCAGCAGACCGGGACAGGTCTACGAGCAGTACTTC
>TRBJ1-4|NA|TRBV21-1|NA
CASSKWGNEKLFF
TGTGCCAGCAGCAAATGGGGGAATGAAAAACTGTTTTTT
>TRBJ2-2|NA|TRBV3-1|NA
CASSQGPTKGNTGELFF
TGTGCCAGCAGCCAAGGCCCGACGAAGGGGAACACCGGGGAGCTGTTTTTT
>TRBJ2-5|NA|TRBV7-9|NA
CASTPGVGDTQETQYF
TGTGCCAGCACGCCGGGGGTTGGGGACACACAAGAGACCCAGTACTTC
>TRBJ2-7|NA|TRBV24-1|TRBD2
CATSEAGGGDSYEQYF
TGTGCCACCAGTGAAGCGGGAGGCGGAGACTCCTACGAGCAGTACTTC
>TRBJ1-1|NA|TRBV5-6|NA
CASRFRALINTEAFF
TGTGCCAGCAGGTTTAGAGCCCTAATTAACACTGAAGCTTTCTTT
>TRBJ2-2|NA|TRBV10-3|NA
CAIRGGNTGELFF
TGTGCCATCAGAGGGGGGAACACCGGGGAGCTGTTTTTT
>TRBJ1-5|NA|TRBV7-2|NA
CASSSSPTAYNQPQHF
TGTGCCAGCAGCTCGTCCCCGACAGCCTACAATCAGCCCCAGCATTTT
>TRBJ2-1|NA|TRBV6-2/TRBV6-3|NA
CASSYGGTEQFF
TGTGCCAGCAGTTACGGCGGAACAGAGCAGTTCTTC
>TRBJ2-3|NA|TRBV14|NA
CASSQAGEWGDTQYF
TGTGCCAGCAGCCAAGCGGGGGAGTGGGGTGATACGCAGTATTTT
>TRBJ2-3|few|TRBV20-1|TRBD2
CSPVNGLAGEDTQYF
TGCAGTCCGGTAAACGGGCTAGCGGGAGAAGATACGCAGTATTTT
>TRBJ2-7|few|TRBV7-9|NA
CASSQTTGRHEQYF
TGTGCCAGCAGCCAGACGACAGGGAGGCACGAGCAGTACTTC
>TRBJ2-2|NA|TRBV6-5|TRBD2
CASSPASGSVGELFF
TGTGCCAGCAGCCCGGCTAGCGGGAGTGTCGGGGAGCTGTTTTTT
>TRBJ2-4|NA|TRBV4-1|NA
CASSQAQRTPNIQYF
TGCGCCAGCAGCCAAGCACAGAGGACACCAAACATTCAGTACTTC
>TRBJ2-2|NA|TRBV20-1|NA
CSARQAANTGELFF
TGCAGTGCTCGCCAAGCAGCGAACACCGGGGAGCTGTTTTTT
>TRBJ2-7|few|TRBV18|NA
CASSPGGKGVTYEQYF
TGTGCCAGCTCACCAGGCGGTAAAGGGGTAACCTACGAGCAGTACTTC